This T cell receptor beta chain was obtained from a study of T cell responses to AZD1222 COVID-19 vaccine. This table comes from immunoSEQ multiplex PCR, and its TCRdb copy is limited to in-frame clones, with some not included. The table includes about 93,000 clones, roughly 88% detected once. Germline lookup yields CDR1 SNHLY and CDR2 FYNNEI. V was cut by 0 bases and J by 9 bases, with 9 bases left in between. This CDR3 comprises 13 residues. This TCR was recovered from an adult in good health. Material: peripheral blood, obtained on day 0 of AZD1222 vaccination. The V gene is TRBV2, the J gene TRBJ2-1; D call uncertain. The CDR3 loop is CASSEALRGEQFF. The CDR3 region has the DNA TGTGCCAGCAGTGAAGCGCTTCGCGGTGAGCAGTTCTTC.